The 20 T cell receptor beta chains listed next were all sequenced from one sample in a study of T cell responses to AZD1222 COVID-19 vaccine. TCRdb's copy holds only in-frame clones and misses some; the assay was immunoSEQ multiplex PCR. The sample records some 150,000 clones, roughly 90% being singletons. The specimen was peripheral blood, collected 28 days after the second AZD1222 dose. All receptors derive from an adult who received the AZD1222 COVID-19 vaccine.

J is TRBJ2-5 and V is TRBV29-1, with TRBD1 matching 8 bases. The V gene end was trimmed by 7 bases and the J gene end by 4 bases; junction bases not matched to a gene: 17. Germline V gene sequence: CDR1 SQVTM, CDR2 ANQGSEA. There are 16 residues in the CDR3. CDR3 sequence reads: CSADVQGEGVGETQYF. CDR3 nucleotides: TGCAGCGCCGATGTACAGGGGGAAGGGGTCGGAGAGACCCAGTACTTC.

The CDR3 sequence is CASSLRGLPQETQYF. The CDR3 nucleotides are TGTGCCAGCAGCTTGAGGGGCCTCCCTCAAGAGACCCAGTACTTC. The chain couples TRBV7-8 to TRBJ2-5, with D possibly called TRBD1 or TRBD2 (5 bases each). The V gene's germline CDR1 is SGHVS and CDR2 FQNEAQ. V was clipped by 3 bases and J by 2 bases, with 13 bases between them. This CDR3 has 15 amino acids.

The chain couples TRBV6-5 to TRBJ1-1, with D tentatively TRBD1 (5 bases). V lost 3 bases and J lost 7, with 21 bases in between. The CDR3 is 16 residues long. Germline-derived CDR1 and CDR2 are MNHEY and SVGAGI. Written as DNA, the CDR3 is TGTGCCAGCAGTTATTCGGGATCCGGGGCGACCTATGAAGCTTTCTTT. Protein: CASSYSGSGATYEAFF.

V gene TRBV5-5 combines with J gene TRBJ2-7, with D possibly being TRBD2 (7 bases). Trimming pared 4 bases from V and 3 bases from J, leaving 14 bases between. The CDR3 loop spans 14 amino acids. Germline V gene data show CDR1 as SGHKS and CDR2 as YYEKEE (reference sequence). The CDR3 DNA is TGTGCCAGCAGCCGTACAGGGACTAACTACGAGCAGTACTTC. Translated: CASSRTGTNYEQYF.

This clone was observed once. This chain links TRBV27 with TRBJ2-1; D is undetermined. Germline V gene data show CDR1 as MNHEY and CDR2 as SMNVEV (reference sequence). V lost 4 bases and J 8 bases, leaving 9 bases between the germline ends. The CDR3 spans 12 residues. CDR3 amino acids: CASSSSAHEQFF. In DNA, the CDR3 is TGTGCCAGCAGTTCCTCGGCCCATGAGCAGTTCTTC.

V usage is TRBV28 and J usage is TRBJ2-1; D unresolved. This CDR3 has 15 amino acids. Deletions cut 2 bases from V and 0 bases from J, with 8 bases between. Per the germline V gene, CDR1 is MDHEN and CDR2 is SYDVKM. This CDR3 is CASSLMAISYNEQFF. The CDR3 DNA is TGTGCCAGCAGTTTAATGGCTATCTCCTACAATGAGCAGTTCTTC.

This chain links TRBV28 with TRBJ2-2, with 7 bases aligning to TRBD1. Germline CDR1 reads MDHEN; CDR2 reads SYDVKM. The CDR3 totals 16 residues. Trimming at V came to 5 bases and at J to 6 bases, leaving 12 bases not matched to a gene. The CDR3 reads CASSDRVGFMAGELFF. CDR3 DNA sequence: TGTGCCAGCAGTGACAGGGTAGGGTTTATGGCCGGGGAGCTGTTTTTT.

V and J are TRBV14 and TRBJ2-1, with D possibly TRBD2 on 5 matching bases. CDR1 and CDR2 (germline): SGHDN, FVKESK. This CDR3 is built from 18 residues. V shed 4 bases and J shed 5 bases, with 24 bases lying between them. The CDR3 sequence is CASSPRTSSFDTNNEQFF. As DNA, the CDR3 is TGTGCCAGCAGCCCGAGAACTTCTAGCTTCGATACCAACAATGAGCAGTTCTTC. The entire variable domain, with the rest obtained from reference TRBV14 and TRBJ2-1, is as follows: EAGVTQFPSHSVIEKGQTVTLRCDPISGHDNLYWYRRVMGKEIKFLLHFVKESKQDESGMPNNRFLAERTGGTYSTLKVQPAELEDSGVYFCASSPRTSSFDTNNEQFFGPGTRLTVL.

The rearrangement joins TRBV7-9 to TRBJ1-5, with D unclear. The CDR3 totals 14 residues. Germline values: CDR1 SEHNR, CDR2 FQNEAQ (reference sequence). The ends were cut back, 1 base at V and 3 bases at J, with 7 bases in the middle. In nucleotides, the CDR3 is TGTGCCAGCAGCTTAGGGGGTTTCAATCAGCCCCAGCATTTT. It codes for CASSLGGFNQPQHF.

The CDR3 loop is CASSLKGGTGNTIYF. The CDR3 coding sequence is TGTGCCAGCAGCTTGAAAGGTGGAACTGGAAACACCATATATTTT. J is TRBJ1-3 and V is TRBV5-6; D ambiguous. Germline V CDR1 and CDR2: SGHDT, YYEEEE. The CDR3 has 15 amino acids. Trimming left V 1 base short and J 2 bases short, with 10 bases between.

This chain links TRBV2 with TRBJ1-4; 8 nucleotides agree with TRBD1. V shed 6 bases and J 3 bases; nucleotides not matched to a gene: 0. Germline V lookup: CDR1 SNHLY, CDR2 FYNNEI. This CDR3 spans 13 amino acids. The CDR3 loop is CASRTGANEKLFF. In nucleotides, the CDR3 is TGTGCCAGCAGGACAGGGGCTAATGAAAAACTGTTTTTT.

The rearrangement uses TRBV10-3 and TRBJ1-2, with 7 nucleotides matching TRBD1. V lost 3 bases to trimming and J lost 4 bases; unmatched junction nucleotides: 5. Looked up from germline, CDR1 is ENHRY and CDR2 is SYGVKD. This CDR3 spans 14 amino acids. The CDR3 DNA sequence: TGTGCCATCAGTGACCCGGACAGGTCCTATGGCTACACCTTC. It codes for CAISDPDRSYGYTF.

The V call is TRBV14, the J call TRBJ1-2; D is perhaps TRBD1 (5 bases). Germline V lookup: CDR1 SGHDN, CDR2 FVKESK. The CDR3 covers 14 residues. The ends were cut back, 4 bases at V and 8 bases at J, with 17 bases in the middle. For the CDR3, the DNA is TGTGCCAGCAGCCTTACCGGGGCCCTCGTGGGCTACACCTTC. As protein: CASSLTGALVGYTF.

The chain couples TRBV7-2 to TRBJ1-1, with D hard to call. CDR1 and CDR2 from the germline V gene are SGHTA and FQGNSA. The CDR3 totals 18 residues. Trimming removed 7 bases from V and 1 base from J, with 25 bases in between. Written as DNA, the CDR3 is TGTGCCAGCACTCTGGTGGGGAGTTGGTCCCTCTCGAACACTGAAGCTTTCTTT. It codes for CASTLVGSWSLSNTEAFF.

This clone was counted only a few times. The rearrangement links TRBV4-2 to TRBJ1-4, with D possibly matching TRBD1 (5 bases). Germline-derived CDR1 and CDR2 are LGHNA and YNFKEQ. Trimming cost V 0 bases and J 7 bases, with 15 bases left between them. This CDR3 has 16 amino acids. CDR3: CASSQEAGQGAEKLFF. In DNA form, the CDR3 reads TGTGCCAGCAGCCAAGAAGCGGGGCAGGGCGCTGAAAAACTGTTTTTT.

The rearrangement joins TRBV7-2 to TRBJ1-4; tentative D call: TRBD1 (6 bases). CDR1 is SGHTA, CDR2 FQGNSA, per germline. The CDR3 is 15 amino acids. Trimming removed 0 bases at V and 5 bases at J, with 10 bases between. DNA of the CDR3: TGTGCCAGCAGCTTAGCCGGGGGCTTGAATGAAAAACTGTTTTTT. Protein product: CASSLAGGLNEKLFF.

The chain carries TRBV2 and TRBJ2-3; 11 bases map to TRBD2. Germline V gene data show CDR1 as SNHLY and CDR2 as FYNNEI. The CDR3 length is 14 residues. V dropped 2 bases and J dropped 7; count of bases not matched to a gene: 2. The DNA for the CDR3 is TGTGCCAGCAGTGAAACTAGCGGGAGATATACGCAGTATTTT. This translates into CASSETSGRYTQYF.

This sequence joins TRBV7-2 and TRBJ2-5; D unresolved. The germline gives CDR1 SGHTA, CDR2 FQGNSA. V was clipped by 2 bases and J by 0 bases, with 4 bases between them. The CDR3 contains 13 residues. As DNA, the CDR3 is TGTGCCAGCAGCTTATCAGACCAAGAGACCCAGTACTTC. This sequence encodes CASSLSDQETQYF.

This clone has only one observation. Other DNA sequences in this specimen translate into the identical CDR3. As DNA, the CDR3 is TGCGCCAGCAGCTTGAACACCGGGGAGCTGTTTTTT. As protein: CASSLNTGELFF. The chain carries TRBV5-1 and TRBJ2-2, with D unresolved. The CDR3 totals 12 residues. Trimming stripped 1 base from V and 2 bases from J, with 0 bases between. Per germline, CDR1 SGHRS and CDR2 YFSETQ.

V usage is TRBV14 and J usage is TRBJ2-1, with a possible D match to TRBD2 (5 bases). Trimming stripped 4 bases from V and 0 bases from J, with 10 bases between. This CDR3 is built from 15 residues. Germline CDR1 is SGHDN and CDR2 is FVKESK. The CDR3 spells CASSRRDYSYNEQFF. The CDR3 DNA reads as TGTGCCAGCAGCCGACGGGATTACTCCTACAATGAGCAGTTCTTC.